This TCR beta chain appears in the sequencing data of a study of blood T cell repertoires in COVID-19. Repertoires were generated with immunoSEQ multiplex PCR, while TCRdb's copy carries only in-frame clones and drops some. The sample yields about 160,000 clones, 85% to 95% seen once. With V trimmed by 4 bases and J by 6 bases, 12 bases remained unmatched. CDR1 and CDR2 from the germline V gene are LNHDA and SQIVND (reference sequence). This CDR3 is built from 16 residues. This chain joins TRBV19 and TRBJ2-7; 10 bases map to TRBD1. The receptor was derived from a man aged 50 or older with acute or convalescent COVID-19. The specimen was peripheral blood. The CDR3: CASSTPPGQGFVEQYF. The CDR3 region has the DNA TGTGCCAGTAGTACCCCACCGGGACAGGGGTTCGTCGAGCAGTACTTC.